Listed below are T cell receptor beta chains from one sample, sequenced in a study of human T cells and chemical hapten exposure. One entry per CDR3 protein, called by TCRdb with MiXCR from the RACE reads. The table lists 90,000 to 110,000 distinct CDR3 sequences, less than 35% of them singletons. The starting material was whole blood, obtained in connection with sensitization to the hapten diphenylcyclopropenone (DPC). These receptors were obtained from a man in his forties with alopecia areata. Some clones in this sample may be carry-over from other donors' samples. Both conserved end residues are part of each CDR3. The D gene is left open where the match is weak. Clone size is shown for a subset of rows, as once, few, many or a class of expanded clone.

d_call j_call cdr3_length clone_size v_call cdr3_nt cdr3_aa
TRBD1 TRBJ2-1 18 few TRBV7-9 TGTGCCAGCAGCTTTATAGTGAGAAGGGCAGGGGGCAATGATGAGCAGTTCTTC CASSFIVRRAGGNDEQFF
TRBD1 TRBJ1-1 14 few TRBV12-3/TRBV12-4 TGTGCCAGCAGCCAGGGGGCGCGTCACACTGAAGCTTTCTTT CASSQGARHTEAFF
NA TRBJ2-5 13 once TRBV2 TGTGCCAGCAGTGAAGAGCGGCACCTGGCCCAGTACTTC CASSEERHLAQYF
TRBD2 TRBJ2-7 14 NA TRBV6-5 TGTGCCATCGCAGCGGGAGGGCCTAGCGACGAGCAGTACTTC CAIAAGGPSDEQYF
TRBD1 TRBJ2-7 15 NA TRBV6-1 TGTGCCAGCAGTGAAGCCCGGACAGGCATCTACGAGCAGTACTTC CASSEARTGIYEQYF
TRBD2 TRBJ2-3 15 NA TRBV7-2 TGTGCCAGCAGCTCCTGGACTAGAAGCACAGATACGCAGTATTTT CASSSWTRSTDTQYF
TRBD2 TRBJ2-3 15 few TRBV5-1 TGCGCCAGCAGCTTTGGTCTAGCGGAATTAGATACGCAGTATTTT CASSFGLAELDTQYF
NA TRBJ2-3 13 many TRBV15 TGTGCCACCAGCAGAGATCGGGGAGATACGCAGTATTTT CATSRDRGDTQYF
TRBD1 TRBJ2-2 15 NA TRBV20-1 TGCAGTGCTGGGGGACAGGGGGCGGTCGGCGGGGAGCTGTTTTTT CSAGGQGAVGGELFF
NA TRBJ1-1 13 few TRBV7-2 TGTGCCAGCAGCCCCTTTCGGAACACTGAAGCTTTCTTT CASSPFRNTEAFF
NA TRBJ2-2 14 NA TRBV3-1 TGTGCCAGCAGCCAAGCGAGCGTTAACGGGGAGCTGTTTTTT CASSQASVNGELFF
NA TRBJ2-7 11 few TRBV6-2/TRBV6-3 TGTGCCAGCAGTCCGCTCCACGAGCAGTACTTC CASSPLHEQYF
TRBD1 TRBJ2-7 14 few TRBV5-1 TGCGCCAGCAGCTTGGGACAGGGTCGCGAGGAGCAGTACTTC CASSLGQGREEQYF
NA TRBJ1-1 13 once TRBV7-3 TGTGCCAGCAGCCCACCGGACACCACTGAAGCTTTCTTT CASSPPDTTEAFF
NA TRBJ2-5 14 few TRBV14 TGTGCCAGCAGCCAAGTTCACAGCCAAGAGACCCAGTACTTC CASSQVHSQETQYF
TRBD2 TRBJ2-1 14 few TRBV7-2 TGTGCCAGCAGCTTAGAACTAGCGGGAAATGAGCAGTTCTTC CASSLELAGNEQFF
NA TRBJ2-5 13 few TRBV14 TGTGCCAGCAGCCAAGATTTAGGAGGACAGCAGTACTTC CASSQDLGGQQYF
NA TRBJ1-1 15 NA TRBV4-2 TGTGCCAGCAGCCAACGAGCGGGGATGAACACTGAAGCTTTCTTT CASSQRAGMNTEAFF
TRBD2 TRBJ2-4 15 NA TRBV7-9 TGTGCCAGCAGCTTAGTAGCGGGAGCGGGAAACATTCAGTACTTC CASSLVAGAGNIQYF
NA TRBJ2-4 14 few TRBV28 TGTGCCAGCAGTTTCAGGGCGGCCAAAAACATTCAGTACTTC CASSFRAAKNIQYF
NA TRBJ1-6 18 NA TRBV15 TGTGCCACCAGCACTATGGGGGGTCGGAGCTCCTATAATTCACCCCTCCACTTT CATSTMGGRSSYNSPLHF
NA TRBJ2-6 21 few TRBV5-1 TGCGCCAGCAGCCCCGGAACCCCCCGGGCTTATCTCCTCTCTGGGGCCAACGTCCTGACTTTC CASSPGTPRAYLLSGANVLTF
NA TRBJ2-4 15 NA TRBV6-2/TRBV6-3 TGTGCCAGCAGTTACTCCCGGAGCGGCATATCCATTCAGTACTTC CASSYSRSGISIQYF
NA TRBJ1-1 14 few TRBV12-3/TRBV12-4 TGTGCCAGCAGTTTATCACCCATGAACACTGAAGCTTTCTTT CASSLSPMNTEAFF
TRBD2 TRBJ2-1 16 NA TRBV9 TGTGCCAGCAGCGGGTCTAGCGGGACCCGATTGAATGAGCAGTTCTTC CASSGSSGTRLNEQFF
TRBD2 TRBJ2-1 15 NA TRBV6-1 TGTGCCAGCAGTATCACCGGGACTAGGGTCAATGAGCAGTTCTTC CASSITGTRVNEQFF
NA TRBJ2-3 13 few TRBV18 TGTGCCAGCTCACCACCGCTCACAGATACGCAGTATTTT CASSPPLTDTQYF
NA TRBJ2-2 12 NA TRBV11-1 TGTGCCGCACCGGGGAACACCGGGGAGCTGTTTTTT CAAPGNTGELFF
TRBD2 TRBJ2-6 19 NA TRBV9 TGTGCCAGCAGCGTAGAGATAGCGGGAGGGCCAGCTGGGGCCAACGTCCTGACTTTC CASSVEIAGGPAGANVLTF
NA TRBJ1-2 15 NA TRBV18 TGTGCCAGCTCCAAAAATTTACGGTTCGGAGATGGCTACACCTTC CASSKNLRFGDGYTF
TRBD1 TRBJ2-3 13 NA TRBV10-3 TGTGCCATCGGGACAGGGGGTCTTGACACGCAGTATTTT CAIGTGGLDTQYF
NA TRBJ2-1 16 few TRBV3-1 TGTGCCAGCAGCCAAGAATTGGGACCGACTTCGTATGAGCAGTTCTTC CASSQELGPTSYEQFF
TRBD2 TRBJ2-7 14 NA TRBV6-1 TGTGCCAGCAGGGGACTAGCGGATTACTACGAGCAGTACTTC CASRGLADYYEQYF
NA TRBJ1-1 13 NA TRBV29-1 TGCACCATTAATTTGGCTTCCAACACTGAAGCTTTCTTT CTINLASNTEAFF
TRBD2 TRBJ2-5 16 NA TRBV5-5 TGTGCCAGCAGCTCGTGGACTAGCGGTACCCAAGAGACCCAGTACTTC CASSSWTSGTQETQYF
NA TRBJ1-2 14 NA TRBV12-3/TRBV12-4 TGTGCCAGCAGTTTAGATTGGTCCAGCTATGGCTACACCTTC CASSLDWSSYGYTF
NA TRBJ2-3 13 NA TRBV9 TGTGCCAGCAGCCCTTCGGTGGCAGATACGCAGTATTTT CASSPSVADTQYF
NA TRBJ1-6 12 NA TRBV7-2 TGTGCCAGCAAAATCCCTAATTCACCCCTCCACTTT CASKIPNSPLHF
TRBD2 TRBJ2-3 14 few TRBV6-2/TRBV6-3 TGTGCCAGCAGGGGACTAGCGTCCACAGATACGCAGTATTTT CASRGLASTDTQYF
TRBD2 TRBJ2-5 16 NA TRBV6-5 TGTGCCAGCAGTTACGGCGGGGCGGGAGAGTTAGAGACCCAGTACTTC CASSYGGAGELETQYF
TRBD2 TRBJ2-3 13 NA TRBV5-1 TGCGCCAGCAGCGGGCTAGCGGCAGATACGCAGTATTTT CASSGLAADTQYF